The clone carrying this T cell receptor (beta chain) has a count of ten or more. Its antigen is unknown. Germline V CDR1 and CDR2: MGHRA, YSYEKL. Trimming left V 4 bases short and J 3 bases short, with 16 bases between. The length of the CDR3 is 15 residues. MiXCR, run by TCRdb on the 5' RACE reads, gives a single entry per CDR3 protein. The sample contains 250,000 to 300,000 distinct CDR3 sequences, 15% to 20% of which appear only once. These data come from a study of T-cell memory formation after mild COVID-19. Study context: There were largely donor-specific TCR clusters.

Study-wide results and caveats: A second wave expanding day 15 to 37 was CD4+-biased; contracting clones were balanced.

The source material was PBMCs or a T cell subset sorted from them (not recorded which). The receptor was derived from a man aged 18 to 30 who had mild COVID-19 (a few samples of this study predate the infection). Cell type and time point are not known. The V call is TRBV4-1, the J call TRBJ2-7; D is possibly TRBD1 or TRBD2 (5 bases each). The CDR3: CASSRDQNLGYEQYF. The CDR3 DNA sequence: TGCGCCAGCAGCCGGGACCAAAACTTAGGCTACGAGCAGTACTTC.